The 7 T cell receptor beta chains in this list originate from one sample, sequenced in a study of T-cell reconstitution after alpha-beta-depleted transplantation in children. Unique molecular identifiers were used to barcode this TCRbeta library. TCRdb fed the PCR reads into MiXCR, producing one record per CDR3 protein. The table has approximately 800,000 distinct CDR3 sequences, 16% seen once. Here the sequenced sample was PBMCs, mostly from graft donor cells, taken 360 days after TCRalphabeta/CD19-depleted stem cell transplant. Receptors were obtained from a male patient between 5 and 17 years old who had a stem cell transplant for acute lymphoblastic leukemia, so the T cells may come from the graft donor.

The rearrangement links TRBV7-8 to TRBJ2-1, with unresolved D. Germline V lookup: CDR1 SGHVS, CDR2 FQNEAQ. This CDR3 is 13 amino acids long. Trimming stripped 1 base from V and 10 bases from J, with 11 bases between. The CDR3 loop reads CASSLGLSPEQFF. CDR3 DNA sequence: TGTGCCAGCAGCTTAGGTCTTAGTCCGGAGCAGTTCTTC.

The genes are TRBV15 and TRBJ1-5, with no clear D. The CDR3 length is 14 residues. V was clipped by 5 bases and J by 1 base, with 9 bases between them. Germline lookup yields CDR1 LNHNV and CDR2 YYDKDF (reference sequence). The DNA for the CDR3 is TGTGCCACCAGCCTAGAGCCCAGCAATCAGCCCCAGCATTTT. This encodes CATSLEPSNQPQHF. The full variable domain, with the rest looked up from reference TRBV15 and TRBJ1-5, is DAMVIQNPRYQVTQFGKPVTLSCSQTLNHNVMYWYQQKSSQAPKLLFHYYDKDFNNEADTPDNFQSRRPNTSFCFLDIRSPGLGDTAMYLCATSLEPSNQPQHFGDGTRLSIL.

This chain links TRBV2 with TRBJ1-1; the D gene is possibly TRBD1 (5 bases). Germline V gene sequence: CDR1 SNHLY, CDR2 FYNNEI. Trimming pared 3 bases from V and 6 bases from J, leaving 20 bases between. The CDR3 totals 16 residues. CDR3 bases: TGTGCCAGCAGTGACGGAGGGGCAGTACTTTCAGCTGAAGCTTTCTTT. This sequence encodes CASSDGGAVLSAEAFF.

This clonotype was seen a handful of times. The chain links TRBV7-2 to TRBJ2-2, with 13 bases aligning to TRBD2. The CDR3 is 17 amino acids. CDR1 is SGHTA, CDR2 FQGNSA, per germline. V trimming: 5 bases; J trimming: 4 bases; junction bases outside the gene matches: 7. The CDR3 nucleotides are TGTGCCAGCAGCCCCGACGGACTAGCGGGAGCCACCGGGGAGCTGTTTTTT. It encodes CASSPDGLAGATGELFF.

The chain is built from TRBV7-2 and TRBJ2-1; D is perhaps TRBD2 (7 bases). Germline assignment: CDR1 SGHTA and CDR2 FQGNSA. The CDR3 totals 16 residues. Trimming stripped 3 bases from V and 5 bases from J, with 17 bases between. In nucleotides, the CDR3 is TGTGCCAGCAGCTTTGGTTGGGGAGGGGGGGACAATGAGCAGTTCTTC. Translating gives CASSFGWGGGDNEQFF.

The sample holds a few counts of this clonotype. The V gene is TRBV12-3 or TRBV12-4, the J gene TRBJ2-7, with no clear D. The CDR3 is 17 amino acids. V lost 5 bases and J 0 bases, leaving 20 bases between the germline ends. CDR3 loop: CASSRAGLSASSYEQYF. For the CDR3, the DNA is TGTGCCAGCAGTCGAGCCGGGCTGAGCGCGAGCTCCTACGAGCAGTACTTC.

This clonotype was counted only a few times. This chain links TRBV5-1 with TRBJ1-1; the match to TRBD1 covers 7 bases. Looked up from germline, CDR1 is SGHRS and CDR2 is YFSETQ. V shed 4 bases, J shed 4 bases, and the junction held 13 bases outside the gene matches. The CDR3 runs to 16 residues. CDR3: CASSPRGGAEGTEAFF. CDR3 bases: TGCGCCAGCAGCCCGAGAGGGGGCGCGGAGGGCACTGAAGCTTTCTTT.